A single sample gave rise to the 16 T cell receptor beta chains below, sequenced in a study of T cell clonotyping in hematopoietic cell transplantation. TCRdb's copy holds only in-frame clones and misses some; the assay was immunoSEQ multiplex PCR. The sample consists of 9,500 to 11,000 clones, 35% to 50% of them appearing once. Sample: PBMCs, taken 30 days after allogeneic stem cell transplant. The receptors stem from a male patient aged 50 to 59 who had an allogeneic stem cell transplant from an unrelated donor, so the T cells may come from the graft donor. Some clones in this sample may be carry-over from other donors' samples.

J is TRBJ2-7 and V is TRBV30, with a tentative D call TRBD1 (5 bases). CDR3 length: 16 residues. Germline values: CDR1 GTSNPN, CDR2 SVGIG (reference sequence). The germline V and J ends were trimmed by 0 bases and 0 bases, with 15 bases remaining between them. The CDR3 nucleotides are TGTGCCTGGAGTGTACGAGACAGTCCAAGCTCCTACGAGCAGTACTTC. It codes for CAWSVRDSPSSYEQYF.

The DNA of the CDR3 is TGTGCCAGCAGCGGGACAGGTTATGATCAGCCCCAGCATTTT. It encodes CASSGTGYDQPQHF. The V call is TRBV11-2, the J call TRBJ1-5; 8 bases agree with TRBD1. The CDR3 loop spans 14 amino acids. CDR1 is SGHAT, CDR2 FQNNGV, per germline. Germline trimming cut 5 bases from V and 5 bases from J; bases unmatched to any gene: 5.

The chain has TRBV29-1 and TRBJ2-6; D remains unclear. Trimming left V 7 bases short and J 0 bases short, with 4 bases between. The CDR3 consists of 12 residues. Germline CDR1 reads SQVTM; CDR2 reads ANQGSEA. CDR3 amino acids: CSANSGANVLTF. The CDR3 DNA reads TGCAGCGCTAACTCTGGGGCCAACGTCCTGACTTTC.

The chain combines TRBV9 with TRBJ2-1, with 10 bases that match TRBD1. The V and J ends lost 2 bases and 1 base, in that order; junction bases with no gene match: 3. The germline V gene encodes CDR1 SGDLS and CDR2 YYNGEE. This CDR3 has 16 amino acids. The CDR3 region has the DNA TGTGCCAGCAGCGTTTGGACAGGGGGTTCCTACAATGAGCAGTTCTTC. Translated: CASSVWTGGSYNEQFF.

The CDR3 DNA reads as TGCGCCAGCAGCCAAGTGACGCTATCCATGGTTTTGCGCTCCTACAATGAGCAGTTCTTC. Encoded protein: CASSQVTLSMVLRSYNEQFF. V is TRBV4-1 and J is TRBJ2-1, with D unclear. CDR1 and CDR2 from the germline V gene are MGHRA and YSYEKL. This CDR3 spans 20 amino acids. V lost 1 base and J lost 0, with 22 bases in between.

This clone was detected only a few times. The rearrangement joins TRBV7-9 to TRBJ1-6; 9 nucleotides line up with TRBD1. This CDR3 has 17 amino acids. Germline trimming cut 4 bases from V and 7 bases from J; bases unmatched to any gene: 11. Germline V gene sequence: CDR1 SEHNR, CDR2 FQNEAQ (reference sequence). The CDR3 nucleotides are TGTGCCAGCAGCTCCCATACTTGGACAGGGGTGAATTCACCCCTCCACTTT. Its translation is CASSSHTWTGVNSPLHF.

This chain joins TRBV30 and TRBJ2-7; 7 bases are a match to TRBD1. Germline CDR1 GTSNPN, CDR2 SVGIG (reference sequence). This CDR3 has 15 amino acids. V lost 0 bases, J lost 7 bases, and 12 bases stayed unmatched. CDR3 nucleotide sequence: TGTGCCTGGAGTGTAAGGGGGCTGCCGCGAGGGGAGCAGTACTTC. Amino acids: CAWSVRGLPRGEQYF.

In nucleotides, the CDR3 is TGCGCCAGCAGCCAAGAACGGGGCTTGGGGAATTCACCCCTCCACTTT. This encodes CASSQERGLGNSPLHF. The V and J genes are TRBV4-3 and TRBJ1-6; perhaps TRBD1 as D (5 bases). Germline loops: CDR1 LGHNA, CDR2 YSLEER. Between the trimmed V and J ends, which lost 0 bases and 7 bases, there was a span of 13 bases. The CDR3 runs to 16 residues.

This sequence joins TRBV7-2 and TRBJ2-7; TRBD2 aligns across 10 bases. Germline V gene data show CDR1 as SGHTA and CDR2 as FQGNSA. Trimming took 5 bases from V and 5 from J; bases not matched to a gene: 12. The CDR3 sequence is 16 residues long. The CDR3 DNA reads as TGTGCCAGCAGCCCTTGGGATAGCGGGAGGTTCCACGAGCAGTACTTC. Translating it yields CASSPWDSGRFHEQYF.

The genes are TRBV30 and TRBJ2-7, with no clear D. Trimming shortened V by 0 bases and J by 3 bases, and 9 bases separated the two germline ends. CDR1 and CDR2 from the germline V gene are GTSNPN and SVGIG (reference sequence). This CDR3 contains 13 residues. CDR3 amino acids: CAWSVHTNYEQYF. The CDR3 DNA is TGTGCCTGGAGTGTACACACTAACTACGAGCAGTACTTC.

This chain connects TRBV5-4 to TRBJ2-2, with D perhaps TRBD2 (6 bases). The germline CDR1 and CDR2 sequences are SGHNT and YYREEE (reference sequence). V lost 4 bases and J lost 4, with 23 bases in between. The CDR3 runs 18 residues. The CDR3 region is CASSPPVGLGGGTGELFF. CDR3 DNA sequence: TGTGCCAGCAGCCCTCCTGTGGGATTGGGAGGTGGCACCGGGGAGCTGTTTTTT.

This clone is termed medium-sized (0.01 to 0.1%). This CDR3 is CASSARDTQYF. The DNA of the CDR3 is TGTGCCAGCTCCGCGAGGGATACGCAGTATTTT. The rearrangement joins TRBV18 to TRBJ2-3; D is unclear. This CDR3 is built from 11 residues. Trimming removed 6 bases at V and 6 bases at J, with 7 bases between. Germline V gene data show CDR1 as KGHSH and CDR2 as LQKENI.

This clone has only a few counts. The chain uses TRBV4-1 and TRBJ2-2; D assignment may be TRBD1 or TRBD2 (5 bases each). Trimming removed 0 bases from V and 8 bases from J, with 13 bases in between. CDR3 size: 15 residues. Germline CDR1 is MGHRA and CDR2 is YSYEKL. The CDR3 protein is CASSQDRAGRGELFF. CDR3 nucleotide sequence: TGCGCCAGCAGCCAAGATAGGGCAGGGAGAGGGGAGCTGTTTTTT.

The rearrangement uses TRBV30 and TRBJ2-3; D gene ambiguous. Germline V gene data show CDR1 as GTSNPN and CDR2 as SVGIG (reference sequence). The CDR3 is made up of 12 amino acids. The germline V and J ends were trimmed by 4 bases and 2 bases, with 7 bases remaining between them. CDR3 protein: CAWTDTTDTQYF. For the CDR3, the DNA is TGTGCCTGGACCGATACCACAGATACGCAGTATTTT.

The chain is built from TRBV4-1 and TRBJ2-1; 13 positions match TRBD2. The CDR3 extends over 15 amino acids. The J segment lost 8 bases and the V segment lost 4 bases, leaving 5 bases of the junction unmatched. Germline V gives CDR1 MGHRA, CDR2 YSYEKL. CDR3 bases: TGCGCCAGCAGCCGGGGGACTAGCGGGACCCATGAGCAGTTCTTC. Protein sequence: CASSRGTSGTHEQFF.

This clone was counted only a few times. V is TRBV19 and J is TRBJ1-5; TRBD1 matches at 7 bases. The ends lost 5 bases at V and 2 bases at J; junction bases unmatched: 3. Germline values: CDR1 LNHDA, CDR2 SQIVND (reference sequence). This CDR3 comprises 14 residues. In DNA form, the CDR3 reads TGTGCCAGTAGTCACAGGGGCGGCAATCAGCCCCAGCATTTT. Encoded protein: CASSHRGGNQPQHF.